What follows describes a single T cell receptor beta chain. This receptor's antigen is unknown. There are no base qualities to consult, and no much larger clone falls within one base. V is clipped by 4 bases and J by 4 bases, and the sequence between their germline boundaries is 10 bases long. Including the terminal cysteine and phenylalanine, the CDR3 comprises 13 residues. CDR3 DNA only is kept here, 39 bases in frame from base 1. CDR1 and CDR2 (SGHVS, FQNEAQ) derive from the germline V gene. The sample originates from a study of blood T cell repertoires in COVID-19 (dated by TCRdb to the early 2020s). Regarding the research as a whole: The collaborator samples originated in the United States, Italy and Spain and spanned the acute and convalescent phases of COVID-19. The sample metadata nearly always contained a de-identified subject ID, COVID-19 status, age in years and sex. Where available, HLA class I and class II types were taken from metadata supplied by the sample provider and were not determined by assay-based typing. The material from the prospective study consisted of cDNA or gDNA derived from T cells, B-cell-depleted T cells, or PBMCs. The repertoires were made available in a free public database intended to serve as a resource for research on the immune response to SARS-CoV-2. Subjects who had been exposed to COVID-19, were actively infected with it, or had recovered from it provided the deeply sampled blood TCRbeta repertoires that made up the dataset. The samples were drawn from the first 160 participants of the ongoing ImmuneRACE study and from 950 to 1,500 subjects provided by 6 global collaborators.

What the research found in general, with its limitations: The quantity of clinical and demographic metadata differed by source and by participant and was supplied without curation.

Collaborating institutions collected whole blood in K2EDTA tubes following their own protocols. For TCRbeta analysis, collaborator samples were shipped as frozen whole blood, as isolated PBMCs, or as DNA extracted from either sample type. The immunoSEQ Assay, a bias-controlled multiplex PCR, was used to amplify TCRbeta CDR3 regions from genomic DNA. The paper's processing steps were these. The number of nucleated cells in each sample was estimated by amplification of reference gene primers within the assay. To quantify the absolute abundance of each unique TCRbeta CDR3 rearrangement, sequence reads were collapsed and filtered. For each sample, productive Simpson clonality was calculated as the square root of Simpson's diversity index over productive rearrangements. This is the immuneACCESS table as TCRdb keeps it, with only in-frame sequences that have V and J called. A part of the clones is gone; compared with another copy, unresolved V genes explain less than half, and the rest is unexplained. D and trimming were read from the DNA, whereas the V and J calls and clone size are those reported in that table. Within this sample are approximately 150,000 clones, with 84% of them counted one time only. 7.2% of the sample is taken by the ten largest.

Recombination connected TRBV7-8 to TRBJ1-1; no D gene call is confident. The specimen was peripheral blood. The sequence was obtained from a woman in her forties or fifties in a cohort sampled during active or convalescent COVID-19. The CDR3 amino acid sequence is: CASSSSRGTEAFF. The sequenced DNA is TGTGCCAGCAGCTCCTCTCGGGGCACTGAAGCTTTCTTT.